This TCR beta chain emerged from a study of brain metastases from non-small cell lung cancer. Method: immunoSEQ multiplex PCR; TCRdb's copy keeps in-frame clones and lacks some. The profile covers more than 400 clones, with 80% appearing a single time and less than 65% taken by the ten largest. Points from the study as a whole: Compared with primary tumors, brain metastases showed less T-cell infiltration. T-cell clones appeared expanded in approximately 58% of brain metastases relative to matched primary tumors. TCR repertoires overlapped largely between brain metastases and matched primaries.

V gave up 0 bases and J gave up 4 bases, with 16 bases separating them. Per the germline V gene, CDR1 is SGDLS and CDR2 is YYNGEE. This CDR3 is 16 amino acids long. Sample share makes this clone hyperexpanded. What it binds is not known. This TCR was sampled from a donor aged 40 or over with non-small cell lung cancer. Sequencing was carried out using tissue from a brain metastasis. J is TRBJ2-5 and V is TRBV9; D tentatively fits TRBD1 or TRBD2 (7 bases each). The CDR3 DNA reads as TGTGCCAGCAGCGTAGAGGGAGGGGGCGGAGGAGAGACCCAGTACTTC. As protein: CASSVEGGGGGETQYF.